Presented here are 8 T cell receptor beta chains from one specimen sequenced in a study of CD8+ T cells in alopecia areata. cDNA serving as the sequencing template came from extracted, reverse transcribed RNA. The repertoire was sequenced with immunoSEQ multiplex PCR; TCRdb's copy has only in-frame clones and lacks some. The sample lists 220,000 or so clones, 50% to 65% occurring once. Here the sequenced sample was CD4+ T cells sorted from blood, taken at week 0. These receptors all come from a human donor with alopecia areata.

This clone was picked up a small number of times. CDR3 region: CASSPTGTGNNEQFF. The CDR3 coding sequence is TGTGCCAGCAGCCCAACCGGGACAGGAAACAATGAGCAGTTCTTC. The gene calls are TRBV7-6 and TRBJ2-1; TRBD1 agrees at 8 bases. V lost 5 bases to trimming and J lost 5 bases; unmatched junction nucleotides: 8. Germline V gene sequence: CDR1 SGHVS, CDR2 FNYEAQ. The CDR3 is 15 amino acids.

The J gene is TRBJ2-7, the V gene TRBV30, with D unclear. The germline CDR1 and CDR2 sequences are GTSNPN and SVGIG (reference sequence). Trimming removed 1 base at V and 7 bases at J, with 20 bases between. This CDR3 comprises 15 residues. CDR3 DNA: TGTGCCTGGAGTGCCTCTCGACGGTTTTATGGGGAGCAGTACTTC. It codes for CAWSASRRFYGEQYF.

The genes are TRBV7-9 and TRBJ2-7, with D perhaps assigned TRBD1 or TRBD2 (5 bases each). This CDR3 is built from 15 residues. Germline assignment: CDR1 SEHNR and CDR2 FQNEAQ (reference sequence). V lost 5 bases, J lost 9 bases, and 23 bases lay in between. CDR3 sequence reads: CASSPGQGRLQAQYF. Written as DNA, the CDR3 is TGTGCCAGCAGCCCTGGGCAGGGACGTCTGCAAGCGCAGTACTTC. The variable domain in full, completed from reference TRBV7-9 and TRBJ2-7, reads DTGVSQNPRHKITKRGQNVTFRCDPISEHNRLYWYRQTLGQGPEFLTYFQNEAQLEKSRLLSDRFSAERPKGSFSTLEIQRTEQGDSAMYLCASSPGQGRLQAQYFGPGTRLTVT.

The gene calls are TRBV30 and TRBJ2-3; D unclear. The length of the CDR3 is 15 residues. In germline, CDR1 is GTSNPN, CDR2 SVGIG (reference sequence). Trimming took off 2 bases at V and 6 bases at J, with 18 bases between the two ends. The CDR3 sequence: CAWSIKGFVSDTQYF. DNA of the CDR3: TGTGCCTGGAGTATAAAGGGTTTCGTGTCCGATACGCAGTATTTT.

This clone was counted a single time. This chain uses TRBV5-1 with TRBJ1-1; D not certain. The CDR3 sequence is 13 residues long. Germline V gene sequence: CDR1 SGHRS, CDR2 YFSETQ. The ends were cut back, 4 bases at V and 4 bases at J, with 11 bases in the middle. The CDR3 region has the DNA TGCGCCAGCAGCGTGACGACAAGCACTGAAGCTTTCTTT. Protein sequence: CASSVTTSTEAFF.

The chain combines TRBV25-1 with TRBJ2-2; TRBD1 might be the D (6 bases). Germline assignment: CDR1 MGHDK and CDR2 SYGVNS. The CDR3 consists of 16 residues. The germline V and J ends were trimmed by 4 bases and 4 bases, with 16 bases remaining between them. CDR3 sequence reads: CASSAPDDRFTGELFF. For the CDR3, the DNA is TGTGCCAGCAGTGCCCCAGACGACAGGTTCACCGGGGAGCTGTTTTTT.

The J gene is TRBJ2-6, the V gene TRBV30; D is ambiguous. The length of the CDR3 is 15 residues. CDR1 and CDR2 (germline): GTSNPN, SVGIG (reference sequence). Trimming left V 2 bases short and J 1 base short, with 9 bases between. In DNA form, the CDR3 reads TGTGCCTGGAGTTCGGCCGGGTCTGGGGCCAACGTCCTGACTTTC. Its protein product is CAWSSAGSGANVLTF.

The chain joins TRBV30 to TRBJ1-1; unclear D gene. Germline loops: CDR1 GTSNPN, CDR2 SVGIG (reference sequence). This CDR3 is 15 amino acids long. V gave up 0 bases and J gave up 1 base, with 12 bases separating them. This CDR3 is CAWSVQLRKNTEAFF. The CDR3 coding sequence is TGTGCCTGGAGTGTACAACTACGGAAGAACACTGAAGCTTTCTTT.